Listed here is a single TCR beta chain. Its specificity is unknown. Some clones are missing from TCRdb's copy, which holds only in-frame ones; the method was immunoSEQ multiplex PCR. The table includes approximately 2,600 clones, more than 40% detected once. Trimming stripped 3 bases from V and 5 bases from J, with 11 bases between. The CDR3 is made up of 14 amino acids. Germline loops: CDR1 KGHSH, CDR2 LQKENI. These data belong to a study of CXCR4 blockade with PD-1 therapy in pancreatic cancer. Study results and limitations: Survival did not correlate with tumor clonality, which averaged 0.14 versus 0.05.

Sequencing was carried out using tumor tissue. The sequence was obtained from a human donor with pancreatic ductal adenocarcinoma. The gene calls are TRBV18 and TRBJ2-1; the D is unclear. The CDR3 loop reads CASSPYGSDNEQFF. The CDR3 region has the DNA TGTGCCAGCTCACCTTATGGTTCCGACAATGAGCAGTTCTTC.